This TCR beta chain was identified during a study of neurological immune-mediated disorders. Whole-study context: Of the roughly 35 patients who had multiple sclerosis, about 31 had the relapsing-remitting form and 3 had the secondary progressive form. Study findings and constraints: Expansion of TCR clones was greatest in HTLV-1-associated myelopathy and smallest in multiple sclerosis, where it fell below that of healthy controls. The phylogenetic placement of 18 of 34 multiple sclerosis patients' repertoires in one related-CDR3 cluster constitutes a possible signature.

Germline V CDR1 and CDR2: SGHRS, YFSETQ. The CDR3 has 16 amino acids. After removal of 4 bases from V and 11 bases from J, the junction contained 13 bases not matched to a gene. In its sample, this clonotype was seen many times. Its antigen remains unidentified. With 10-nucleotide random UMIs included, cDNA was synthesized by 5'RACE. Using its own MiXCR run on the 5' RACE reads, TCRdb lists one record per CDR3 protein. The sample lists around 69,000 distinct CDR3 sequences; around 3.1% were seen once. The sequenced sample consisted of PBMCs. V and J are TRBV5-1 and TRBJ1-6; 9 bases map to TRBD1. The TCR originated in a man aged 40-49 years with multiple sclerosis. The CDR3 region has the DNA TGCGCCAGCAGCCCGAATCCGGGACAGGGAGGTACACCCCTCCACTTT. Residues: CASSPNPGQGGTPLHF. The full variable domain, rest sourced from reference TRBV5-1 and TRBJ1-6, is KAGVTQTPRYLIKTRGQQVTLSCSPISGHRSVSWYQQTPGQGLQFLFEYFSETQRNKGNFPGRFSGRQFSNSRSEMNVSTLELGDSALYLCASSPNPGQGGTPLHFGNGTRLTVT.